This TCR beta chain was retrieved from a study of EBV T-cell therapy then PD-1 blockade in nasopharyngeal carcinoma. TCRdb's copy holds only in-frame clones and misses some; the assay was immunoSEQ multiplex PCR. The data hold roughly 22,000 clones, with approximately 80% observed a single time. Treatment indicated: AdE1-LMPpoly-expanded autologous EBV-specific T-cell therapy followed by anti-PD-1 nivolumab. Germline CDR1 SEHNR, CDR2 FQNEAQ (reference sequence). The CDR3 length is 13 residues. Trimming cost V 7 bases and J 5 bases; bases outside gene matches: 7. This clone has only one observation. Its cognate antigen is unknown.

The sequenced sample was CD8+ T cells from blood, obtained at day -245 from a patient whose treatment included autologous EBV-specific T cells and nivolumab. The TCR originated in a middle-aged man with nasopharyngeal carcinoma. The chain couples TRBV7-9 to TRBJ1-1, with 7 positions matching TRBD1. Written as DNA, the CDR3 is TGTGCCAGCACCCAGGGGGGGAGGACTGAAGCTTTCTTT. Translated, it gives CASTQGGRTEAFF.